This is a list of T cell receptor beta chains from one sample in a study of blood T cell repertoires in COVID-19. Clones were read by immunoSEQ multiplex PCR, and TCRdb kept only the in-frame ones, dropping some. The sample consists of roughly 200,000 clones, around 80% of them appearing once. Material: peripheral blood. The source of these receptors is a man aged 70-80 years with active or convalescent COVID-19. The CDR3 runs from the conserved cysteine through the conserved F or W. The D gene is left open where the match is weak. Some rows have no size entry. The others give once, few or many, or a class for an expanded clone.

clone_size	cdr3_length	v_call	d_call	j_call	cdr3_aa	cdr3_nt
NA	12	TRBV3-1/TRBV3-2	NA	TRBJ1-5	CASSPLAGAQHF	TGTGCCAGCAGCCCCCTGGCCGGGGCCCAGCATTTT
NA	13	TRBV6-2/TRBV6-3	NA	TRBJ2-7	CASSYGQMGEQYF	TGTGCCAGCAGTTATGGACAAATGGGCGAGCAGTACTTC
few	13	TRBV6-5	NA	TRBJ1-1	CASSLFEYTEAFF	TGTGCCAGCAGTCTGTTCGAGTACACTGAAGCTTTCTTT
NA	15	TRBV7-9	NA	TRBJ1-1	CASSQSVGVNTEAFF	TGTGCCAGCAGCCAGAGTGTGGGAGTGAACACTGAAGCTTTCTTT
NA	14	TRBV18	NA	TRBJ2-2	CASSSQRNTGELFF	TGTGCCAGCTCATCCCAGCGTAACACCGGGGAGCTGTTTTTT
NA	14	TRBV5-1	NA	TRBJ1-2	CASSLEGHLYGYTF	TGCGCCAGCAGCTTGGAAGGACACCTCTATGGCTACACCTTC
NA	14	TRBV4-1	NA	TRBJ2-7	CASSRGQTSYEQYF	TGCGCCAGCAGCCGAGGTCAGACCTCCTACGAGCAGTACTTC
NA	14	TRBV7-2	TRBD2	TRBJ2-7	CASSPVGGRDEQYF	TGTGCCAGCAGCCCAGTTGGAGGGAGGGACGAGCAGTACTTC
few	8	TRBV23-1	NA	TRBJ2-1	CASQSCLF	TGCGCCAGCCAGTCCTGCCTCTTC
few	13	TRBV5-1	NA	TRBJ2-7	CASSNPAAYEQYF	TGCGCCAGCAGCAATCCAGCGGCCTACGAGCAGTACTTC
NA	14	TRBV5-1	TRBD2	TRBJ2-1	CASSLAGTYNEQFF	TGCGCCAGCAGTTTAGCGGGGACCTACAATGAGCAGTTCTTC
NA	15	TRBV5-1	TRBD1	TRBJ1-3	CASSATGTDGNTIYF	TGCGCCAGCAGCGCAACCGGGACAGATGGAAACACCATATATTTT
NA	16	TRBV29-1	TRBD1	TRBJ1-2	CSVEDGTGLGLGGYTF	TGCAGCGTTGAAGACGGGACAGGATTAGGGCTCGGTGGCTACACCTTC
once	16	TRBV4-1	TRBD2	TRBJ2-1	CASSQVELAGRSEQFF	TGCGCCAGCAGCCAAGTTGAACTAGCGGGACGTAGTGAGCAGTTCTTC
NA	18	TRBV6-1	NA	TRBJ1-2	CASSEEWAGVSSPYGYTF	TGTGCCAGCAGTGAAGAATGGGCAGGGGTTAGTAGTCCCTATGGCTACACCTTC
few	13	TRBV2	NA	TRBJ2-5	CASRRRQDETQYF	TGTGCCAGCAGGCGGAGACAGGATGAGACCCAGTACTTC
NA	13	TRBV12-3/TRBV12-4	NA	TRBJ2-7	CASSNGDTYEQYF	TGTGCCAGCAGTAATGGGGACACTTACGAGCAGTACTTC
NA	15	TRBV6-6	NA	TRBJ1-3	CASSYSVGDGNTIYF	TGTGCCAGCAGTTACTCAGTAGGGGATGGAAACACCATATATTTT
NA	15	TRBV28	NA	TRBJ1-4	CASSLYGRGGEKLFF	TGTGCCAGCAGTTTATACGGCAGAGGAGGTGAAAAACTGTTTTTT
NA	15	TRBV27	TRBD1	TRBJ2-3	CASSPGTGVTDTQYF	TGTGCCAGCAGTCCGGGGACAGGGGTCACAGATACGCAGTATTTT
NA	16	TRBV7-9	TRBD2	TRBJ2-1	CASSLEASGPNNEQFF	TGTGCCAGCAGCTTAGAGGCTAGCGGGCCGAACAATGAGCAGTTCTTC
NA	15	TRBV7-2	NA	TRBJ1-5	CASSPAAGNHQPQHF	TGTGCCAGCAGCCCCGCCGCAGGGAACCATCAGCCCCAGCATTTT
NA	11	TRBV10-3	NA	TRBJ1-1	CATGETTEAFF	TGTGCCACCGGGGAGACCACTGAAGCTTTCTTT
NA	15	TRBV6-5	NA	TRBJ2-7	CATQTTGGHGYEQYF	TGTGCCACCCAAACCACCGGGGGGCACGGCTACGAGCAGTACTTC
NA	14	TRBV6-6	TRBD1	TRBJ2-7	CASAGTGLSYEQYF	TGTGCCAGCGCGGGGACAGGCTTATCCTACGAGCAGTACTTC
NA	13	TRBV30	NA	TRBJ1-5	CAWSTGSDQPQHF	TGTGCCTGGAGCACGGGATCGGACCAGCCCCAGCATTTT
once	15	TRBV20-1	TRBD1	TRBJ1-2	CSASQPGQGSYGYTF	TGCAGTGCTAGTCAACCGGGACAGGGATCCTATGGCTACACCTTC
NA	17	TRBV9	NA	TRBJ2-1	CASSVGGPSVLRSEQFF	TGTGCCAGCAGCGTAGGAGGTCCATCGGTTCTCCGTAGTGAGCAGTTCTTC
NA	14	TRBV3-1/TRBV3-2	NA	TRBJ2-2	CASSLGSGTGELFF	TGTGCCAGCAGCCTCGGTAGCGGCACCGGGGAGCTGTTTTTT
few	11	TRBV6-1	NA	TRBJ1-4	CASSDREKLFF	TGTGCCAGCAGTGACAGAGAAAAACTGTTTTTT
NA	16	TRBV5-1	NA	TRBJ2-4	CASSVSGDLAKNIQYF	TGCGCCAGCAGCGTCTCGGGGGATTTGGCCAAAAACATTCAGTACTTC
NA	18	TRBV10-1	TRBD1	TRBJ2-1	CASSKGTGRSSSRNEQFF	TGCGCCAGCAGTAAAGGGACAGGGAGATCTTCATCTAGGAATGAGCAGTTCTTC
NA	15	TRBV6-5	TRBD1	TRBJ1-6	CASSYSRQGNSPLHF	TGTGCCAGCAGTTACTCGAGACAGGGAAATTCACCCCTCCACTTT
NA	16	TRBV27	TRBD1	TRBJ1-2	CASRPDLLTGVYGYTF	TGTGCCAGCAGACCCGACTTATTGACAGGGGTCTATGGCTACACCTTC
NA	14	TRBV23-1	NA	TRBJ1-1	CASSQSRPGMGAFF	TGCGCCAGCAGTCAATCGCGACCAGGGATGGGCGCTTTCTTT
NA	15	TRBV5-8	NA	TRBJ2-7	CASSQGRVADYEQYF	TGTGCCAGCAGCCAGGGTCGGGTAGCGGACTACGAGCAGTACTTC
NA	12	TRBV3-1/TRBV3-2	NA	TRBJ2-1	CASSQAGSEQFF	TGTGCCAGCAGCCAAGCGGGGAGCGAGCAGTTCTTC
NA	12	TRBV7-9	TRBD1	TRBJ1-3	CASSSRGTGAYF	TGTGCCAGCAGCTCCCGGGGGACAGGGGCATATTTT
once	17	TRBV3-1/TRBV3-2	TRBD2	TRBJ2-3	CASSPIGLAGSTDTQYF	TGTGCCAGCAGCCCCATAGGGTTAGCGGGGAGCACAGATACGCAGTATTTT
NA	15	TRBV4-1	NA	TRBJ1-1	CASSREGRVNTEAFF	TGCGCCAGCAGCCGGGAGGGACGGGTGAACACTGAAGCTTTCTTT
NA	14	TRBV6-5	NA	TRBJ1-2	CASSSRGSGYGYTF	TGTGCCAGCAGTTCCCGGGGGTCGGGCTATGGCTACACCTTC
NA	15	TRBV7-6	NA	TRBJ2-7	CASSLGGGSSHEQYF	TGTGCCAGCAGCTTAGGAGGAGGGAGTTCCCACGAGCAGTACTTC
NA	14	TRBV18	NA	TRBJ2-6	CASSLYSGANVLTF	TGTGCCAGCTCACTATACTCTGGGGCCAACGTCCTGACTTTC
once	18	TRBV5-1	TRBD1	TRBJ1-2	CASSLQPGTGLGSYGYTF	TGCGCCAGCAGCTTGCAGCCCGGGACAGGGTTAGGGAGCTATGGCTACACCTTC
NA	15	TRBV25-1	NA	TRBJ2-2	CASSDGQLNTGELFF	TGTGCCAGCAGTGACGGACAGCTGAACACCGGGGAGCTGTTTTTT
NA	15	TRBV6-2/TRBV6-3	TRBD1	TRBJ1-1	CASSSLDRGGTEAFF	TGTGCCAGCAGTTCCCTGGACAGGGGTGGGACTGAAGCTTTCTTT
NA	13	TRBV5-6	NA	TRBJ2-5	CASSWGRQETQYF	TGTGCCAGCAGCTGGGGGCGGCAAGAGACCCAGTACTTC
NA	14	TRBV2	NA	TRBJ1-2	CASSERATGYGYTF	TGTGCCAGCAGTGAAAGAGCTACCGGCTATGGCTACACCTTC
NA	16	TRBV5-4	TRBD2	TRBJ2-3	CASSLSPAGGYNTQYF	TGTGCCAGCAGCTTATCCCCAGCGGGGGGGTATAATACGCAGTATTTT
NA	14	TRBV7-9	NA	TRBJ1-1	CASVPLPPQIEAFF	TGTGCCAGCGTACCCTTACCACCACAAATAGAAGCTTTCTTT
NA	16	TRBV15	NA	TRBJ2-3	CATSRGGRGITDTQYF	TGTGCCACCAGCAGAGGAGGAAGGGGAATCACAGATACGCAGTATTTT
NA	14	TRBV5-6	NA	TRBJ2-2	CASSLNWQSGELFF	TGTGCCAGCAGCTTGAATTGGCAGTCCGGGGAGCTGTTTTTT
NA	11	TRBV24-1	NA	TRBJ1-1	CATSEEPRGFF	TGTGCCACCAGTGAAGAACCTAGGGGTTTCTTT
NA	15	TRBV5-1	NA	TRBJ1-1	CASSLVAGPREKAFF	TGCGCCAGCAGCTTGGTAGCGGGGCCCCGCGAAAAAGCTTTCTTT
NA	15	TRBV18	TRBD1	TRBJ1-2	CASSPGQGAQSLYTF	TGTGCCAGCTCACCGGGACAGGGGGCTCAGTCCTTATACACCTTC
NA	14	TRBV5-6	TRBD1	TRBJ1-4	CASSLQGAGEKLFF	TGTGCCAGCAGCTTACAGGGGGCCGGTGAAAAACTGTTTTTT
NA	17	TRBV18	TRBD1	TRBJ2-1	CASSPPQGQGPHNEQFF	TGTGCCAGCTCACCACCCCAGGGACAGGGTCCCCACAATGAGCAGTTCTTC